This T cell receptor beta chain is drawn from a study of T cell clonality in common variable immunodeficiency. Study-level findings and limits: Compared with healthy controls, CVID subjects showed increased TCRbeta clonality, mostly in about a third. Fewer TCRbeta clones were shared among CVID subjects than controls. Patient heterogeneity in the CVID cohort limited correlations between repertoire features and clinical complications.

Clones were read by immunoSEQ multiplex PCR, and TCRdb kept only the in-frame ones, dropping some. The sample was found to contain over 30,000 clones, and every one recurs. This clone was seen more than once but under ten times. The antigen remains undetermined. The read finishes 3 residues shy of the CDR3 end, and the germline J gene is used to complete it. Both groups were predominantly of Caucasian heritage. Germline assignment: CDR1 LNHDA and CDR2 SQIVND (reference sequence). This CDR3 spans 14 amino acids. V was trimmed by 6 bases and J by 4 bases, leaving 13 bases between them. J is TRBJ2-1 and V is TRBV19; TRBD2 is a possible D gene (6 bases). Sequenced material: peripheral blood mononuclear cells. The TCR comes from a person aged 18-70 years in good health. The CDR3 DNA, read in part, is TGTGCCAGTAGGTTAGGGGCGGGGTACAATGAG. It yields the protein CASRLGAGYNE. The CDR3 in its entirety is CASRLGAGYNEQFF.